The 8 T cell receptor beta chains below were found in one sample sequenced in a study of cytomegalovirus exposure and HLA in healthy donors. PCR primers comprised 60 Vbeta and 13 Jbeta primers. TCRdb's copy holds only in-frame clones and misses some; the assay was immunoSEQ multiplex PCR. The sample holds some 140,000 clones, 60% to 85% seen once. The specimen sequenced was PBMCs. The receptors come from a male donor in good health and CMV-seropositive.

V gene TRBV5-8 combines with J gene TRBJ1-4; perhaps TRBD1 as D (5 bases). V shed 1 base and J shed 3 bases, with 19 bases lying between them. CDR1 and CDR2 (germline): SGHTS, YDEGEE. This CDR3 is 18 amino acids long. For the CDR3, the DNA is TGTGCCAGCAGCTTGCGACAGTGGAACGAATCTCCTAATGAAAAACTGTTTTTT. Translated, it gives CASSLRQWNESPNEKLFF.

The count of this clone is one. The V gene is TRBV21-1, the J gene TRBJ2-5; the listed D gene, TRBD2, was not tested against the DNA. The J call may be incorrect, as the DNA end agrees better with TRBJ2-7. TRBV21-1 is designated a pseudogene. The CDR3 is made up of 12 amino acids. The CDR3 nucleotides read TGTGCCAGCAGCCCACCGGGGGGCGAGCAGTACTTC. Translation gives CASSPPGGEQYF.

This chain uses TRBV6-1 with TRBJ1-5; perhaps TRBD1 as D (5 bases). Germline CDR1 MNHNS, CDR2 SASEGT. Trimming removed 0 bases from V and 3 bases from J, with 9 bases in between. The length of the CDR3 is 15 residues. The CDR3 DNA reads TGTGCCAGCAGTGAAGCGTGGGGGGTCAATCAGCCCCAGCATTTT. Translated, it gives CASSEAWGVNQPQHF.

The genes are TRBV30 and TRBJ2-2; TRBD1 matches at 12 bases. Germline trimming cut 8 bases from V and 6 bases from J; bases unmatched to any gene: 10. CDR3 size: 15 residues. Germline V CDR1 and CDR2: GTSNPN, SVGIG (reference sequence). For the CDR3, the DNA is TGTGCCCGGAATCCGGGACAGGGGGCGGCCGGGGAGCTGTTTTTT. Amino acid sequence: CARNPGQGAAGELFF.

The V call is TRBV6-6, the J call TRBJ2-7, with 7 positions matching TRBD1. V was clipped by 0 bases and J by 2 bases; unmatched bases: 4. Germline CDR1 MNHNY, CDR2 SVGAGI (reference sequence). The CDR3 is 15 residues long. The CDR3 here is CASSYSSGTAYEQYF. The CDR3 DNA reads as TGTGCCAGCAGTTACTCGAGTGGGACAGCCTACGAGCAGTACTTC.

The V gene is TRBV6-1, the J gene TRBJ1-5; D gene uncertain. Germline CDR1 reads MNHNS; CDR2 reads SASEGT. Trimming stripped 6 bases from V and 7 bases from J, with 16 bases between. The CDR3 is 14 amino acids. DNA of the CDR3: TGTGCCAGCAGGGAAACCCTCGGGATGCAGCCCCAGCATTTT. It translates to CASRETLGMQPQHF.

The chain carries TRBV10-2 and TRBJ2-3, with TRBD2 identical over 7 bases. Trimming at V came to 3 bases and at J to 4 bases, leaving 7 bases not matched to a gene. Germline V gene sequence: CDR1 WSHSY, CDR2 SAAADI. The CDR3 is 15 amino acids. CDR3 DNA: TGCGCCAGCAGTGATTTCGCGGGGGAAGCAGATACGCAGTATTTT. Protein product: CASSDFAGEADTQYF.

The chain has TRBV16 and TRBJ1-6; D call uncertain. The V and J ends lost 4 bases and 7 bases respectively, with 20 bases between them. The CDR3 loop spans 17 amino acids. Per the germline V gene, CDR1 is KGHSY and CDR2 is FQNENV. This chain's CDR3 is CASSPRPPTGMNSPLHF. In nucleotides, the CDR3 is TGTGCCAGCAGCCCTAGACCCCCGACGGGAATGAATTCACCCCTCCACTTT.